This TCR beta chain appears in the sequencing data of a study of graft-versus-host responses after intestinal transplantation. The protocol was immunoSEQ multiplex PCR, while the TCRdb copy is restricted to in-frame clones and leaves out a portion. The sample yields about 78,000 clones, 80% to 90% seen once. As for this clone: What it recognizes is unknown.

The starting material was unstimulated CD8+ T cells sorted from spleen or lymph node cells, obtained before transplant. This clonotype was obtained from a human donor who was the organ donor for an intestinal transplant.

The CDR3 is CASSIDRAGANVLTF. The CDR3 DNA is TGTGCCAGTAGTATCGACAGGGCTGGGGCCAACGTCCTGACTTTC. The rearrangement uses TRBV19 and TRBJ2-6; 7 nucleotides align to TRBD1. V trimming: 3 bases; J trimming: 2 bases; junction bases outside the gene matches: 1. Germline CDR1 reads LNHDA; CDR2 reads SQIVND (reference sequence). The CDR3 has 15 residues.